These T cell receptor beta chains were read from a single sample in a study of blood T cell repertoires in COVID-19. Sequencing used immunoSEQ multiplex PCR; TCRdb keeps in-frame clones, though not all of them. The table includes under 250,000 clones, roughly 83% detected once. The sample comprised peripheral blood. The source is a woman in her sixties or seventies with active or convalescent COVID-19. The CDR3 runs from the conserved cysteine through the conserved F or W. A D gene is named only where the DNA matches it firmly. Expanded clones get a size class; other rows say once, few or many, or leave the size out.

D | J | V | size | length | CDR3 | DNA
NA | TRBJ2-7 | TRBV19 | NA | 13 | CASSIAQTYEQYF | TGTGCCAGTAGTATCGCACAGACCTACGAGCAGTACTTC
NA | TRBJ1-6 | TRBV3-1/TRBV3-2 | NA | 15 | CASSQGWQGYSPLHF | TGTGCCAGCAGCCAAGGTTGGCAGGGGTATTCACCCCTCCACTTT
NA | TRBJ1-5 | TRBV19 | NA | 16 | CASSGATGNSNQPQHF | TGTGCCAGTAGTGGTGCGACAGGCAATAGCAATCAGCCCCAGCATTTT
TRBD2 | TRBJ2-2 | TRBV3-1/TRBV3-2 | NA | 16 | CASSHYSTSGREGLFF | TGTGCCAGCAGCCATTATTCGACTAGCGGCAGGGAAGGGCTGTTTTTT
TRBD1 | TRBJ2-1 | TRBV3-1/TRBV3-2 | NA | 15 | CASSSGTGPSQEQFF | TGTGCCAGCAGTTCCGGGACAGGGCCTTCTCAGGAGCAGTTCTTC
NA | TRBJ1-1 | TRBV30 | NA | 15 | CAWSVPWAGNTEAFF | TGTGCCTGGAGTGTTCCCTGGGCGGGGAACACTGAAGCTTTCTTT
NA | TRBJ1-3 | TRBV15 | NA | 16 | CATSRDPGGYGNTIYF | TGTGCCACCAGCAGAGATCCGGGAGGGTATGGAAACACCATATATTTT
TRBD1 | TRBJ2-7 | TRBV19 | NA | 15 | CASSIFQGDGYEQYF | TGTGCCAGTAGTATATTTCAGGGGGACGGCTACGAGCAGTACTTC
TRBD2 | TRBJ2-1 | TRBV5-1 | few | 16 | CASSPRTSGGYNEQFF | TGCGCCAGCAGCCCGAGGACTAGCGGGGGCTACAATGAGCAGTTCTTC
TRBD1 | TRBJ1-5 | TRBV7-8 | NA | 15 | CASKTGTANNQPQHF | TGTGCCAGCAAAACCGGGACAGCCAACAATCAGCCCCAGCATTTT
NA | TRBJ2-1 | TRBV2 | NA | 15 | CASSEHRGGYNEQFF | TGTGCCAGCAGTGAACACAGGGGGGGTTACAATGAGCAGTTCTTC
NA | TRBJ2-3 | TRBV5-4 | NA | 13 | CASSLVGGDTQYF | TGTGCCAGCAGCTTAGTCGGGGGAGATACGCAGTATTTT
NA | TRBJ2-1 | TRBV7-2 | NA | 15 | CASSWGWEFGSEQFF | TGTGCCAGCAGCTGGGGATGGGAGTTCGGGTCTGAGCAGTTCTTC
NA | TRBJ2-7 | TRBV18 | NA | 13 | CASSPWTDYEQYF | TGTGCCAGCTCACCCTGGACAGACTACGAGCAGTACTTC
TRBD2 | TRBJ2-5 | TRBV10-3 | NA | 15 | CAISEGLAGGETQYF | TGTGCCATCAGTGAGGGACTAGCGGGGGGCGAGACCCAGTACTTC
NA | TRBJ2-7 | TRBV9 | NA | 14 | CASSVDWTAYEQYF | TGTGCCAGCAGCGTGGATTGGACAGCCTACGAGCAGTACTTC
TRBD2 | TRBJ2-1 | TRBV27 | NA | 16 | CASRTSGRVSYNEQFF | TGTGCCAGCAGGACTAGCGGGAGAGTATCCTACAATGAGCAGTTCTTC
NA | TRBJ1-1 | TRBV28 | NA | 15 | CASSPTTSQGTEAFF | TGTGCCAGCAGTCCTACCACCTCCCAGGGAACAGAAGCTTTCTTT
TRBD2 | TRBJ2-5 | TRBV5-1 | NA | 14 | CASSLASGEETQYF | TGCGCCAGCAGCTTGGCTAGCGGGGAGGAGACCCAGTACTTC
TRBD1 | TRBJ1-5 | TRBV6-6 | NA | 16 | CASSSARQGKFQPQHF | TGTGCCAGCAGTTCCGCCCGACAGGGGAAATTTCAGCCCCAGCATTTT
TRBD1 | TRBJ2-3 | TRBV3-1/TRBV3-2 | NA | 15 | CASSLRQGWSDTQYF | TGTGCCAGCAGCTTGCGACAGGGGTGGTCAGATACGCAGTATTTT
TRBD1 | TRBJ1-6 | TRBV5-4 | NA | 16 | CASSGDRGSYNSPLHF | TGTGCCAGCAGCGGGGACAGGGGGAGTTATAATTCACCCCTCCACTTT
NA | TRBJ1-4 | TRBV6-5 | NA | 15 | CASTRGGGGTEKLFF | TGTGCCAGCACCAGAGGAGGGGGAGGGACTGAAAAACTGTTTTTT
NA | TRBJ2-7 | TRBV5-1 | NA | 14 | CASSLAQGRVEQYF | TGCGCCAGCAGCTTGGCACAGGGAAGGGTCGAGCAGTACTTC
NA | TRBJ1-2 | TRBV7-3 | few | 13 | CASSFAGDYGYTF | TGTGCCAGCAGCTTTGCAGGGGACTATGGCTACACCTTC
TRBD1 | TRBJ2-3 | TRBV2 | NA | 17 | CASSRTGTGAGWDTQYF | TGTGCCAGCAGTAGGACCGGGACAGGAGCCGGATGGGATACGCAGTATTTT
TRBD2 | TRBJ2-1 | TRBV7-2 | NA | 17 | CASSHPSGGATYNEQFF | TGTGCCAGCAGCCACCCTAGCGGGGGGGCCACGTACAATGAGCAGTTCTTC
NA | TRBJ2-1 | TRBV5-1 | NA | 15 | CASSSVPGNYNEQFF | TGCGCCAGCAGCTCCGTACCAGGAAACTACAATGAGCAGTTCTTC
TRBD2 | TRBJ2-1 | TRBV11-3 | NA | 15 | CASSPRGTSGSEQFF | TGTGCCAGCAGCCCACGAGGGACTAGCGGTTCTGAGCAGTTCTTC
TRBD1 | TRBJ1-4 | TRBV27 | NA | 15 | CASRGQGAGNEKLFF | TGTGCCAGCAGGGGACAGGGGGCCGGTAATGAAAAACTGTTTTTT
NA | TRBJ1-1 | TRBV7-3 | NA | 13 | CASSSTGNTEAFF | TGTGCCAGCAGCTCCACAGGGAACACTGAAGCTTTCTTT
NA | TRBJ2-3 | TRBV5-1 | NA | 14 | CASTIPSGTDTQYF | TGCGCCAGCACCATTCCCAGCGGCACAGATACGCAGTATTTT
NA | TRBJ1-2 | TRBV30 | NA | 13 | CAWSEQTAYGYTF | TGTGCCTGGAGCGAACAGACGGCCTATGGCTACACCTTC
NA | TRBJ1-1 | TRBV11-2 | NA | 15 | CASSDRTVLNTEAFF | TGTGCCAGCAGCGATCGGACAGTCCTGAACACTGAAGCTTTCTTT
NA | TRBJ1-2 | TRBV28 | NA | 11 | CASSSIYGYTF | TGTGCCAGCAGTTCTATCTATGGCTACACCTTC
NA | TRBJ2-3 | TRBV7-3 | NA | 14 | CASSPGVWADTQYF | TGTGCCAGCAGCCCGGGGGTCTGGGCGGATACGCAGTATTTT
NA | TRBJ1-1 | TRBV29-1 | few | 16 | CSVGNPVTGLNTEAFF | TGCAGCGTTGGCAACCCGGTAACAGGCCTGAACACTGAAGCTTTCTTT